These T cell receptor beta chains were read from a single sample in a study of Graves' ophthalmopathy and Graves' hyperthyroidism. TCRdb called the multiplex PCR reads again in MiXCR, with one record for every CDR3 protein. The table shows a few hundred thousand distinct CDR3 sequences, with over 20% occurring only once. Sequenced: peripheral blood. These receptors originate from a woman younger than 35 with stable Graves' hyperthyroidism. The CDR3 runs from the conserved cysteine through the conserved F or W. Each record gives: clone size, V gene, J gene, D gene, CDR3 protein, CDR3 DNA. D genes are given only for firm matches. Clone size is shown for a subset of rows, as once, few, many or a class of expanded clone.

clone_size: many; v_call: TRBV6-1; j_call: TRBJ1-1; d_call: -; cdr3_aa: CASSTQGARPEAFF; cdr3_nt: TGTGCCAGCAGTACACAGGGTGCGAGACCTGAAGCTTTCTTT
clone_size: -; v_call: TRBV12-3/TRBV12-4; j_call: TRBJ2-5; d_call: -; cdr3_aa: CASSSLGRGHQETQYF; cdr3_nt: TGTGCCAGCAGTTCACTTGGGCGGGGACACCAAGAGACCCAGTACTTC
clone_size: -; v_call: TRBV6-1; j_call: TRBJ2-5; d_call: -; cdr3_aa: CASRSRPAASETQYF; cdr3_nt: TGTGCCAGCAGGTCCCGTCCCGCGGCTTCGGAGACCCAGTACTTC
clone_size: -; v_call: TRBV20-1; j_call: TRBJ2-2; d_call: TRBD1; cdr3_aa: CSARWQRGPGELFF; cdr3_nt: TGCAGTGCTAGGTGGCAGAGGGGGCCCGGGGAGCTGTTTTTT
clone_size: -; v_call: TRBV2; j_call: TRBJ2-5; d_call: -; cdr3_aa: CASSEGNGPYQETQYF; cdr3_nt: TGTGCCAGCAGTGAGGGGAACGGGCCCTACCAAGAGACCCAGTACTTC
clone_size: many; v_call: TRBV6-5; j_call: TRBJ2-4; d_call: -; cdr3_aa: CASSYSATLAKNIQYF; cdr3_nt: TGTGCCAGCAGTTACTCCGCCACTTTAGCCAAAAACATTCAGTACTTC
clone_size: many; v_call: TRBV5-1; j_call: TRBJ2-2; d_call: -; cdr3_aa: CASSSFGTRNTGELFF; cdr3_nt: TGCGCCAGCAGTTCTTTTGGGACCCGGAACACCGGGGAGCTGTTTTTT
clone_size: many; v_call: TRBV10-3; j_call: TRBJ1-1; d_call: -; cdr3_aa: CAISEFSTPGAFF; cdr3_nt: TGTGCCATCAGTGAGTTCTCAACCCCTGGAGCTTTCTTT
clone_size: many; v_call: TRBV7-2; j_call: TRBJ2-4; d_call: -; cdr3_aa: CASSLFGGTAKNIQYF; cdr3_nt: TGTGCCAGCAGCTTGTTCGGCGGGACAGCGAAAAACATTCAGTACTTC
clone_size: -; v_call: TRBV6-5; j_call: TRBJ2-2; d_call: TRBD1; cdr3_aa: CASSYLAGGLDGELFF; cdr3_nt: TGTGCCAGCAGTTACCTTGCAGGGGGCCTGGACGGGGAGCTGTTTTTT
clone_size: few; v_call: TRBV2; j_call: TRBJ2-7; d_call: -; cdr3_aa: CASSEAAEQYF; cdr3_nt: TGTGCCAGCAGTGAAGCGGCAGAGCAGTACTTC
clone_size: -; v_call: TRBV12-3/TRBV12-4; j_call: TRBJ2-7; d_call: TRBD1; cdr3_aa: CASSPSTGDSYEQYF; cdr3_nt: TGTGCCAGCAGTCCCTCGACAGGGGACTCCTACGAGCAGTACTTC